The entry below describes one T cell receptor beta chain. Tens of thousands of T cell genomes (about 0.3 ug DNA) went into each PBMC replicate. Sequencing used immunoSEQ multiplex PCR; TCRdb keeps in-frame clones, though not all of them. This table holds around 450,000 clones, around 75% found once. These data are taken from a study of shared clonotypes between healthy human individuals. CDR1 is GTSNPN, CDR2 SVGIG, per germline (reference sequence). CDR3 length equals 12 residues. Trimming left V 3 bases short and J 14 bases short, with 17 bases between. Recent acute infections and vaccinations were absent in the healthy HIV-negative adult donors. Adults of Caucasian background living in Nashville, Tennessee made up all donors. The unsorted samples took tens of millions of PBMCs to get genomic DNA.

The TCR sequence derives from a woman aged 40 to 50 in good health. Some clones in this sample may be carry-over from other donors' samples. The V call is TRBV30, the J call TRBJ2-1, with D maybe TRBD1 (6 bases). Specimen: PBMCs. The chain's CDR3 is CAWRATGLLEFF. The DNA of the CDR3 is TGTGCCTGGAGGGCTACAGGGTTATTGGAGTTCTTC.